Shown below are 26 T cell receptor beta chains from a single sample sequenced in a study of blood T cells in healthy people across ages. Using a J-beta primer mix together with a sample-barcoded 5' primer, a second PCR was run for about 6 to 12 cycles. TCRdb reprocessed the 5' RACE reads with MiXCR, giving one entry per CDR3 protein. The data hold about 1,500,000 distinct CDR3 sequences, with about 40% observed a single time. Material for sequencing was blood. These receptors all stem from a woman aged 18-29 years in good health.

V gene TRBV20-1 combines with J gene TRBJ2-3; 13 positions match TRBD2. The CDR3 totals 16 residues. In germline, CDR1 is DFQATT, CDR2 SNEGSKA (reference sequence). V lost 2 bases, J lost 8 bases, and 10 bases stayed unmatched. CDR3 sequence (DNA): TGCAGTGCTAGACCAAACGGACTAGCGGGAGATCGTACGCAGTATTTT. Translating it yields CSARPNGLAGDRTQYF.

The V and J genes are TRBV15 and TRBJ2-2; D is tentatively TRBD1 or TRBD2 (6 bases each). Germline CDR1 reads LNHNV; CDR2 reads YYDKDF (reference sequence). The CDR3 consists of 12 residues. With 5 bases removed from V and 8 bases from J, the gap between germline ends came to 9 bases. CDR3 bases: TGTGCCACCAGCGGAGGGGGTGGGGAGCTGTTTTTT. Translating it yields CATSGGGGELFF.

The genes are TRBV7-6 and TRBJ1-6, with 7 bases matching TRBD1. The CDR3 has 16 residues. From germline, CDR1 is SGHVS and CDR2 FNYEAQ. With 5 bases clipped from V and 7 bases from J, the junction kept 11 bases outside the gene matches. For the CDR3, the DNA is TGTGCCAGCAGCGAGGGGGCAGGGAGGGACAATTCACCCCTCCACTTT. Residues: CASSEGAGRDNSPLHF.

With respect to this clonotype: This may stem from a read error, because a much larger clone lies one nucleotide away. The chain uses TRBV29-1 and TRBJ2-3, with D uncertain. V gave up 7 bases and J gave up 2 bases, with 7 bases separating them. Per germline, CDR1 SQVTM and CDR2 ANQGSEA. The CDR3 is 11 residues long. Written as DNA, the CDR3 is TGCAGCGGTGATGCCACAGATACGCAGTATTTT. It translates to CSGDATDTQYF.

Only a few counts were recorded for this clonotype. The chain is built from TRBV27 and TRBJ2-5; 10 bases line up with TRBD2. This CDR3 spans 16 amino acids. Per the germline V gene, CDR1 is MNHEY and CDR2 is SMNVEV (reference sequence). J was trimmed by 3 bases and V by 5 bases; bases with no gene match: 9. The CDR3 here is CASSQHSGGTEETQYF. CDR3 sequence (DNA): TGTGCCAGCAGTCAACATAGCGGGGGGACCGAAGAGACCCAGTACTTC.

This chain uses TRBV2 with TRBJ2-1, with D hard to call. The CDR3 has 12 residues. V was cut by 7 bases and J by 5 bases, with 9 bases left in between. Germline V gives CDR1 SNHLY, CDR2 FYNNEI. The CDR3 bases are TGTGCCAGCACATTAGCACACAATGAGCAGTTCTTC. Translated, it gives CASTLAHNEQFF.

V and J are TRBV7-2 and TRBJ2-3; D unresolved. The length of the CDR3 is 14 residues. Germline CDR1 and CDR2: SGHTA and FQGNSA. The V end lost 5 bases, the J end lost 10 bases, and 19 bases lay between the germline ends. This CDR3 reads CASSLPWTVEAQYF. The CDR3 DNA is TGTGCCAGCAGCCTACCATGGACGGTCGAGGCGCAGTATTTT.

The chain carries TRBV20-1 and TRBJ2-7; 13 positions agree with TRBD2. Germline CDR1 reads DFQATT; CDR2 reads SNEGSKA (reference sequence). V lost 3 bases to trimming and J lost 2 bases; unmatched junction nucleotides: 4. The CDR3 extends over 15 amino acids. CDR3 nucleotide sequence: TGCAGTGCTAGCCAAACTAGCGGGGGGGCCTACGAGCAGTACTTC. Protein sequence: CSASQTSGGAYEQYF.

This sequence joins TRBV5-1 and TRBJ1-1, with D possibly TRBD1 on 5 matching bases. Deletions cut 7 bases from V and 0 bases from J, with 16 bases between. The CDR3 is made up of 15 amino acids. The germline gives CDR1 SGHRS, CDR2 YFSETQ. The DNA for the CDR3 is TGCGCCAGCGCGGGCGGGGCAGGGATGAACACTGAAGCTTTCTTT. Residues: CASAGGAGMNTEAFF.

V usage is TRBV29-1 and J usage is TRBJ2-1; the D gene is possibly TRBD2 (7 bases). Trimming cost V 3 bases and J 9 bases, with 12 bases left between them. Germline CDR1 SQVTM, CDR2 ANQGSEA. This CDR3 has 12 amino acids. The CDR3 reads CSVEWGGPEQFF. The CDR3 bases are TGCAGCGTTGAGTGGGGGGGCCCTGAGCAGTTCTTC.

The chain's CDR3 is CASSPYNPTDFSYNEQYF. The CDR3 DNA follows: TGTGCCAGCAGCCCATACAACCCGACAGATTTCTCCTACAATGAGCAGTACTTC. The chain combines TRBV12-3 or TRBV12-4 with TRBJ2-1; the D gene is possibly TRBD1 (5 bases). The DNA matches TRBJ2-7 better at its end, which makes the J call doubtful. CDR3 length: 18 residues.

The genes are TRBV20-1 and TRBJ2-3; tentatively, D is TRBD1 (6 bases). Trimming pared 6 bases from V and 7 bases from J, leaving 23 bases between. The germline V gene encodes CDR1 DFQATT and CDR2 SNEGSKA (reference sequence). The length of the CDR3 is 15 residues. DNA for the CDR3: TGCAGTGCCCCCCCCTGGACAGAGGTGCGGAATACGCAGTATTTT. It is translated as CSAPPWTEVRNTQYF.

The table lists this clonotype with a few counts. The chain employs TRBV6-5 and TRBJ2-3; a possible D gene is TRBD1 (6 bases). The germline CDR1 and CDR2 sequences are MNHEY and SVGAGI. Trimming removed 2 bases from V and 13 bases from J, with 13 bases in between. This CDR3 is built from 12 residues. CDR3 nucleotides: TGTGCCAGCAGTTACGCCAGGGGCGAGGAGTATTTT. It encodes CASSYARGEEYF.

This clonotype was detected a few times. The chain's CDR3 is CASSQTPGGRLYEQYF. The DNA for the CDR3 is TGTGCCAGCAGCCAAACCCCAGGGGGTAGGCTCTACGAGCAGTACTTC. This chain uses TRBV27 with TRBJ2-7, with TRBD1 matching over 7 bases. The CDR3 has 16 amino acids. V lost 6 bases, J lost 3 bases, and 14 bases stayed unmatched. CDR1 and CDR2 (germline): MNHEY, SMNVEV (reference sequence).

The chain has TRBV12-3 or TRBV12-4 and TRBJ1-2; the D gene is possibly TRBD1 (5 bases). Trimming removed 3 bases from V and 0 bases from J, with 17 bases in between. The CDR3 is 17 amino acids. CDR3 DNA sequence: TGTGCCAGCAGTTTTGGAACAGTGGGGCATACTAACTATGGCTACACCTTC. Translated: CASSFGTVGHTNYGYTF.

The CDR3 nucleotides are TGTGCCAGCAGTCTTAAAGGGGGACTAGTTTCCGCCTACAATGAGCAGTTCTTC. Protein: CASSLKGGLVSAYNEQFF. The chain has TRBV7-3 and TRBJ2-1, with 8 bases matching TRBD2. Germline CDR1 reads SGHTA; CDR2 reads FQGTGA. The V gene end was trimmed by 6 bases and the J gene end by 2 bases; junction bases not matched to a gene: 15. This CDR3 contains 18 residues.

As for this clonotype: Compared with germline, one end of the junction differs, possibly owing to a read error. The chain combines TRBV10-3 with TRBJ2-3; perhaps TRBD2 as D (6 bases). This CDR3 spans 15 amino acids. Germline CDR1 ENHRY, CDR2 SYGVKD. Here the CDR3 reads CVIALPGAGKDTQYF. CDR3 in DNA: TGTGTCATCGCCCTCCCGGGAGCTGGGAAAGATACGCAGTATTTT.

The genes are TRBV5-1 and TRBJ2-5, with 8 nucleotides matching TRBD2. This CDR3 comprises 14 residues. CDR1 and CDR2 (germline): SGHRS, YFSETQ. Losses at the gene ends were 1 base for V and 11 bases for J; bases not matched to a gene: 10. This chain's CDR3 is CASSLPAGADEQYF. Written as DNA, the CDR3 is TGCGCCAGCAGCTTGCCAGCGGGAGCCGATGAGCAGTACTTC.

V usage is TRBV12-3 or TRBV12-4 and J usage is TRBJ1-1; possibly TRBD1 for D (5 bases). The CDR3 totals 14 residues. The ends were cut back, 5 bases at V and 1 base at J, with 11 bases in the middle. CDR3 in amino acids: CASSLQVGNTEAFF. The CDR3 DNA is TGTGCCAGCAGTCTACAGGTAGGGAACACTGAAGCTTTCTTT.

A word on this clonotype: One end of the junction does not line up with germline, which may come from a read error. This sequence joins TRBV5-1 and TRBJ2-5; the match to TRBD2 covers 7 bases. There are 17 residues in the CDR3. Germline CDR1 and CDR2: SGHRS and YFSETQ. The CDR3 DNA follows: TGCGCCAGCAGCTTTACTTACTCGGCTAGCGGACAAGGGACCCAGTACTTC. Translated, it gives CASSFTYSASGQGTQYF.

V usage is TRBV10-3 and J usage is TRBJ1-2; D is uncertain. Germline CDR1 reads ENHRY; CDR2 reads SYGVKD. Trimming stripped 8 bases from V and 4 bases from J, with 11 bases between. The CDR3 runs to 12 residues. CDR3 in amino acids: CAISQALYGYTF. CDR3 DNA: TGTGCCATCTCGCAGGCCCTCTATGGCTACACCTTC.

V and J are TRBV18 and TRBJ2-7; 7 positions agree with TRBD1. Germline CDR1 KGHSH, CDR2 LQKENI. The CDR3 consists of 14 residues. Trimming removed 6 bases from V and 3 bases from J; junction bases left unmatched: 8. This CDR3 is CASSGDRVYYEQYF. As DNA, the CDR3 is TGTGCCAGCTCGGGAGACAGGGTTTACTACGAGCAGTACTTC. Variable domain in full (rest from reference TRBV18 and TRBJ2-7): NAGVMQNPRHLVRRRGQEARLRCSPMKGHSHVYWYRQLPEEGLKFMVYLQKENIIDESGMPKERFSAEFPKEGPSILRIQQVVRGDSAAYFCASSGDRVYYEQYFGPGTRLTVT.

This clonotype was counted between two and nine times. CDR3 sequence reads: CASSAGTSSTPLHF. CDR3 in DNA: TGCGCCAGCAGCGCCGGGACAAGCTCGACACCCCTCCACTTT. The rearrangement links TRBV5-1 to TRBJ1-6, with TRBD1 as a possible D gene (6 bases). The CDR3 is 14 residues long. CDR1 is SGHRS, CDR2 YFSETQ, per germline. The V end lost 4 bases, the J end lost 11 bases, and 16 bases lay between the germline ends.

The chain uses TRBV4-1 and TRBJ2-1; 12 nucleotides match TRBD1. Losses at the gene ends were 1 base for V and 7 bases for J; bases not matched to a gene: 2. The CDR3 has 15 residues. Germline lookup yields CDR1 MGHRA and CDR2 YSYEKL. CDR3 region: CASSQGDRGPNEQFF. The CDR3 bases are TGCGCCAGCAGCCAAGGGGACAGGGGGCCAAATGAGCAGTTCTTC.

The chain combines TRBV28 with TRBJ2-3; tentatively, D is TRBD1 or TRBD2 (6 bases each). V lost 6 bases and J lost 4, with 14 bases in between. CDR1 is MDHEN and CDR2 is SYDVKM in the germline V gene. The CDR3 is 14 amino acids. Here the CDR3 reads CASRKGGIADTQYF. CDR3 in DNA: TGTGCCAGCAGAAAGGGGGGTATCGCAGATACGCAGTATTTT.

This clonotype has a handful of counts. J is TRBJ1-1 and V is TRBV7-2, with 10 bases identical to TRBD1. The germline V gene encodes CDR1 SGHTA and CDR2 FQGNSA. The CDR3 sequence is 20 residues long. The trim removed 6 bases at V and 3 bases at J, leaving 22 bases unmatched. Here the CDR3 reads CASRLTYPTGQGSKYTEAFF. The CDR3 nucleotides read TGTGCCAGCAGGCTTACATATCCTACGGGACAGGGGTCCAAGTACACTGAAGCTTTCTTT.